The 31 T cell receptor beta chains in this list originate from one sample, sequenced in a study of early T cells in non-severe SARS-CoV-2 infection (dated by TCRdb to about 2021). The method behind the library was 5' RACE. The instrument was a NextSeq 500. TCRdb reprocessed the public reads (quality trimming at Q25 with fastp, clone calling with MiXCR) and kept in-frame beta chains. Every CDR3 protein is listed once, alongside the most common genes and DNA of its rows. Recorded for this sample are around 25,000 distinct CDR3 sequences; about 4.4% of them occurred a single time. The ten most abundant clones make up just over 6.5% of the sample. What was sequenced was whole blood. All receptors derive from an adult who was a healthcare worker with PCR-confirmed SARS-CoV-2 infection or an uninfected control (not recorded which).

The genes are TRBV2 and TRBJ1-5; D not certain. The germline gives CDR1 SNHLY, CDR2 FYNNEI. V shed 8 bases and J shed 0 bases, with 14 bases lying between them. The CDR3 runs 15 residues. CDR3 sequence reads: CASGQTEISNQPQHF. The CDR3 DNA is TGTGCCAGCGGGCAGACGGAAATTAGCAATCAGCCCCAGCATTTT.

This clonotype showed up many times. The chain links TRBV11-2 to TRBJ2-7; no clear D gene. This CDR3 contains 14 residues. The germline V gene encodes CDR1 SGHAT and CDR2 FQNNGV. Trimming took 5 bases from V and 7 from J, leaving 18 bases between them. The DNA of the CDR3 is TGTGCCAGCAGCCGGGTAGTAATGGGAACGGAGCAGTACTTC. Protein sequence: CASSRVVMGTEQYF. Full variable domain (outside the CDR3, taken from reference TRBV11-2 and TRBJ2-7): EAGVAQSPRYKIIEKRQSVAFWCNPISGHATLYWYQQILGQGPKLLIQFQNNGVVDDSQLPKDRFSAERLKGVDSTLKIQPAKLEDSAVYLCASSRVVMGTEQYFGPGTRLTVT.

The V call is TRBV12-3 or TRBV12-4, the J call TRBJ1-2; D perhaps matches TRBD1 (6 bases). Deletions cut 1 base from V and 5 bases from J, with 14 bases between. This CDR3 is 15 amino acids long. DNA of the CDR3: TGTGCCAGCAGTTTAGAGCCGATTACAGGGTATGGCTACACCTTC. Its translation: CASSLEPITGYGYTF.

This clonotype occurred a few times. The chain combines TRBV5-1 with TRBJ2-2; 10 positions agree with TRBD1. This CDR3 contains 15 residues. The V and J ends lost 2 bases and 5 bases, in that order; junction bases with no gene match: 3. Germline CDR1 is SGHRS and CDR2 is YFSETQ. The CDR3 sequence: CASSLGTGATGELFF. The CDR3 region has the DNA TGCGCCAGCAGCTTAGGGACAGGGGCAACCGGGGAGCTGTTTTTT.

This clonotype was seen ten or more times. This chain uses TRBV5-1 with TRBJ2-5; D gene ambiguous. Germline values: CDR1 SGHRS, CDR2 YFSETQ. Between the trimmed V and J ends, which lost 1 base and 1 base, there was a span of 11 bases. The CDR3 sequence is 15 residues long. CDR3 amino acids: CASSLFEATQETQYF. CDR3 DNA: TGCGCCAGCAGCTTGTTCGAGGCGACCCAAGAGACCCAGTACTTC.

The rearrangement links TRBV28 to TRBJ2-2; tentatively, D is TRBD1 (5 bases). CDR1 and CDR2 from the germline V gene are MDHEN and SYDVKM. The CDR3 is 15 residues long. V was trimmed by 6 bases and J by 0 bases, leaving 11 bases between them. The CDR3 region has the DNA TGTGCCAGCAGGGGGCACAGATCGAACACCGGGGAGCTGTTTTTT. It yields the protein CASRGHRSNTGELFF.

The chain uses TRBV20-1 and TRBJ2-5; 8 bases match TRBD2. After removal of 6 bases from V and 1 base from J, the junction contained 10 bases not matched to a gene. The V gene's germline CDR1 is DFQATT and CDR2 SNEGSKA (reference sequence). The CDR3 is 15 amino acids. CDR3 in DNA: TGCAGTGCCGGGGGGCCTAGCGGGCGCCAAGAGACCCAGTACTTC. It encodes CSAGGPSGRQETQYF.

The chain carries TRBV7-7 and TRBJ2-2; no reliable D call. Trimming removed 1 base from V and 7 bases from J, with 7 bases in between. The CDR3 has 13 residues. The germline V gene encodes CDR1 SSHAT and CDR2 FNYEAQ (reference sequence). The CDR3, as DNA: TGTGCCAGCAGCTTAGGAGTGGGCGGGGAGCTGTTTTTT. Its protein product is CASSLGVGGELFF.

This clonotype was counted many times. The chain joins TRBV6-5 to TRBJ1-2; D is possibly TRBD1 (6 bases). The CDR3 is made up of 12 amino acids. Germline CDR1 reads MNHEY; CDR2 reads SVGAGI. V was cut by 7 bases and J by 8 bases, with 14 bases left in between. The CDR3 sequence is CASKKNREGYTF. CDR3 bases: TGTGCCAGCAAAAAGAACAGGGAAGGCTACACCTTC.

V and J are TRBV25-1 and TRBJ1-5; 7 positions agree with TRBD1. V shed 6 bases, J shed 4 bases, and the junction held 3 bases outside the gene matches. The CDR3 has 13 amino acids. Germline CDR1 is MGHDK and CDR2 is SYGVNS. The CDR3 here is CASSYRGNQPQHF. In nucleotides, the CDR3 is TGTGCCAGCAGCTACAGGGGAAATCAGCCCCAGCATTTT.

This clonotype was seen ten or more times. This sequence joins TRBV5-4 and TRBJ2-2; 12 bases agree with TRBD2. Germline trimming cut 4 bases from V and 3 bases from J; bases unmatched to any gene: 7. This CDR3 region has 17 residues. From germline, CDR1 is SGHNT and CDR2 YYREEE (reference sequence). The CDR3 sequence: CASSPAGTSGHTGELFF. DNA of the CDR3: TGTGCCAGCAGCCCCGCCGGGACTAGCGGGCACACCGGGGAGCTGTTTTTT.

The table lists this clonotype with a few counts. The rearrangement joins TRBV28 to TRBJ2-3; D is perhaps TRBD2 (6 bases). The CDR3 loop spans 13 amino acids. Germline V gene lookup returns CDR1 MDHEN and CDR2 SYDVKM. V was cut by 2 bases and J by 6 bases, with 9 bases left in between. The CDR3 coding sequence is TGTGCCAGCAGTTTAGCGGGGTCGGATACGCAGTATTTT. Protein sequence: CASSLAGSDTQYF.

This rearrangement joins TRBV5-1 to TRBJ1-2; 10 nucleotides align to TRBD1. This CDR3 spans 15 amino acids. CDR1 and CDR2 (germline): SGHRS, YFSETQ. Trimming took 0 bases from V and 6 from J; bases not matched to a gene: 5. CDR3 in amino acids: CASSLGQGAIDGYTF. CDR3 sequence (DNA): TGCGCCAGCAGCTTGGGACAGGGGGCGATTGATGGCTACACCTTC.

This clonotype was detected many times. The rearrangement uses TRBV7-9 and TRBJ2-5; 8 bases match TRBD2. This CDR3 is built from 15 residues. Germline V gene data show CDR1 as SEHNR and CDR2 as FQNEAQ (reference sequence). The junction had 10 bases not matched to a gene; V was cut back by 5 bases and J by 5 bases. CDR3 sequence reads: CASSPGAGGMETQYF. The DNA of the CDR3 is TGTGCCAGCAGCCCTGGGGCGGGAGGAATGGAGACCCAGTACTTC.

This clonotype was picked up many times. This chain joins TRBV7-2 and TRBJ2-2; D gene uncertain. V lost 3 bases and J 6 bases, leaving 2 bases between the germline ends. This CDR3 has 11 residues. In germline, CDR1 is SGHTA, CDR2 FQGNSA. The CDR3 protein is CASSFPGELFF. The CDR3 DNA reads as TGTGCCAGCAGCTTCCCCGGGGAGCTGTTTTTT.

This clonotype was detected ten times or more. This rearrangement joins TRBV5-1 to TRBJ2-5; D call uncertain. The CDR3 sequence is 12 residues long. Trimming took off 4 bases at V and 3 bases at J, with 7 bases between the two ends. The V gene's germline CDR1 is SGHRS and CDR2 YFSETQ. CDR3 residues: CASSVLEETQYF. The CDR3 coding sequence is TGCGCCAGCAGCGTACTTGAAGAGACCCAGTACTTC. The variable domain in full, with the rest retrieved from reference TRBV5-1 and TRBJ2-5, is KAGVTQTPRYLIKTRGQQVTLSCSPISGHRSVSWYQQTPGQGLQFLFEYFSETQRNKGNFPGRFSGRQFSNSRSEMNVSTLELGDSALYLCASSVLEETQYFGPGTRLLVL.

This clonotype has ten or more counts. This chain links TRBV20-1 with TRBJ1-2; 9 positions match TRBD1. Germline CDR1 reads DFQATT; CDR2 reads SNEGSKA (reference sequence). J was trimmed by 5 bases and V by 1 base; bases with no gene match: 8. The CDR3 is 15 residues long. The CDR3 is CSARGLGGQGYGYTF. CDR3 in DNA: TGCAGTGCTAGAGGGTTAGGGGGACAGGGTTATGGCTACACCTTC.

This clonotype was picked up many times. The chain has TRBV20-1 and TRBJ2-7; 7 bases fit TRBD2. After removal of 0 bases from V and 2 bases from J, the junction contained 10 bases not matched to a gene. The CDR3 runs 16 residues. Germline CDR1 reads DFQATT; CDR2 reads SNEGSKA (reference sequence). The CDR3 spells CSARDPVAGRTYEQYF. Written as DNA, the CDR3 is TGCAGTGCTAGAGATCCCGTAGCGGGTAGAACCTACGAGCAGTACTTC.

A remark on this clonotype: The junction departs from the called germline gene at one end, perhaps through a read error. This chain uses TRBV5-1 with TRBJ1-1, with a possible D match to TRBD1 (5 bases). The CDR3 runs to 13 residues. Germline V gene lookup returns CDR1 SGHRS and CDR2 YFSETQ. The CDR3 DNA follows: TGCGCCAGCAGCTTGTCTCAACGGGGCCCCATAGACTTT. Amino acid sequence: CASSLSQRGPIDF.

This clonotype was seen at least ten times. The chain employs TRBV12-3 or TRBV12-4 and TRBJ1-1, with D possibly being TRBD1 (5 bases). This CDR3 is 12 amino acids long. V was trimmed by 5 bases and J by 8 bases, leaving 12 bases between them. In nucleotides, the CDR3 is TGTGCCAGCAGTACCTGGTCAGGGGAAGCTTTCTTT. Protein product: CASSTWSGEAFF.

The chain has TRBV12-3 or TRBV12-4 and TRBJ2-7; 16 bases line up with TRBD2. This CDR3 is built from 17 residues. The trim removed 5 bases at V and 6 bases at J, leaving 10 bases unmatched. The CDR3 nucleotides are TGTGCCAGCAGTCTCTCAGGGACTAGCGGGGGGGCCATCGAGCAGTACTTC. This codes for CASSLSGTSGGAIEQYF.

At least ten counts were recorded for this clonotype. The chain recombines TRBV7-2 with TRBJ1-5, with D possibly TRBD1 on 5 matching bases. The CDR3 is made up of 15 amino acids. V lost 1 base and J 5 bases, leaving 12 bases between the germline ends. Looked up from germline, CDR1 is SGHTA and CDR2 is FQGNSA. The CDR3 DNA reads as TGTGCCAGCAGCTTAGTGGCAGGGCAGGATCAGCCCCAGCATTTT. This encodes CASSLVAGQDQPQHF.

This clonotype was seen at least ten times. The chain carries TRBV5-1 and TRBJ2-1; the match to TRBD2 covers 9 bases. J lost 5 bases, V lost 3 bases, and 6 bases had no gene match. Germline CDR1 and CDR2: SGHRS and YFSETQ. The CDR3 spans 15 residues. The chain's CDR3 is CASSSGTSIHNEQFF. CDR3 bases: TGCGCCAGCAGCTCCGGGACTAGCATCCACAATGAGCAGTTCTTC.

The sample holds many counts of this clonotype. This sequence joins TRBV30 and TRBJ2-1; TRBD2 agrees at 16 bases. Trimming removed 2 bases from V and 4 bases from J; junction bases left unmatched: 8. The CDR3 covers 18 residues. Per germline, CDR1 GTSNPN and CDR2 SVGIG (reference sequence). The CDR3 reads CAWSSPGLAGGPYNEQFF. The CDR3 DNA reads as TGTGCCTGGAGTTCACCGGGACTAGCGGGAGGGCCGTACAATGAGCAGTTCTTC.

This clonotype occurred a few times. The chain uses TRBV4-2 and TRBJ2-3; D gene uncertain. Deletions cut 9 bases from V and 3 bases from J, with 19 bases between. Germline V gene lookup returns CDR1 LGHNA and CDR2 YNFKEQ. This CDR3 is 15 amino acids long. Here the CDR3 DNA reads TGTGCCAGTCAACCAAAGGGCGTGAGGACAGATACGCAGTATTTT. Its protein is CASQPKGVRTDTQYF.

In its sample, this clonotype was seen many times. The rearrangement uses TRBV7-9 and TRBJ2-7, with no clear D. The V gene's germline CDR1 is SEHNR and CDR2 FQNEAQ (reference sequence). Trimming pared 5 bases from V and 5 bases from J, leaving 7 bases between. This CDR3 region has 11 residues. CDR3 region: CASSPGNEQYF. In DNA form, the CDR3 reads TGTGCCAGCAGCCCAGGAAACGAGCAGTACTTC.

The sample holds many counts of this clonotype. This chain uses TRBV11-3 with TRBJ2-1; D call uncertain. Germline V gives CDR1 SGHNT, CDR2 YENEEA. The CDR3 is 15 residues long. The V end lost 0 bases, the J end lost 7 bases, and 13 bases lay between the germline ends. CDR3 sequence: CASSLELGPRNEQFF. The CDR3 nucleotides read TGTGCCAGCAGCTTAGAACTTGGCCCAAGGAATGAGCAGTTCTTC.

DNA for the CDR3: TGTGCCAGCAGTGTGGGACCCGAGCAGTTCTTC. Its translation is CASSVGPEQFF. The chain recombines TRBV2 with TRBJ2-1, with D perhaps matching TRBD1 or TRBD2 (5 bases each). The CDR3 is 11 residues long. V shed 4 bases and J shed 10 bases, with 8 bases lying between them. Germline CDR1 and CDR2: SNHLY and FYNNEI.

This clonotype was found a few times. The chain uses TRBV4-1 and TRBJ2-5; 8 bases map to TRBD2. V was pared by 6 bases and J by 2 bases, with 11 bases of the junction left unmatched. This CDR3 comprises 16 residues. The germline gives CDR1 MGHRA, CDR2 YSYEKL. CDR3 protein: CASSSTLAGIQETQYF. The CDR3 bases are TGCGCCAGCAGTTCCACCCTAGCGGGTATTCAAGAGACCCAGTACTTC.

This clonotype was seen ten or more times. The chain links TRBV19 to TRBJ1-5; D ambiguous. V lost 5 bases and J lost 1, with 12 bases in between. The germline V gene has CDR1 LNHDA and CDR2 SQIVND (reference sequence). There are 15 residues in the CDR3. CDR3 in amino acids: CASSWGFESNQPQHF. CDR3 DNA: TGTGCCAGTAGTTGGGGATTTGAGAGCAATCAGCCCCAGCATTTT.

This clonotype came up a few times. The V gene is TRBV5-1, the J gene TRBJ2-1; D is tentatively TRBD1 or TRBD2 (5 bases each). The CDR3 runs to 13 residues. V lost 7 bases to trimming and J lost 10 bases, with 18 bases between them. Germline V gene data show CDR1 as SGHRS and CDR2 as YFSETQ. The CDR3 region has the DNA TGCGCCAGCGCGGGTGTTGGACAATACGAGCAGTTCTTC. This gives the protein CASAGVGQYEQFF.